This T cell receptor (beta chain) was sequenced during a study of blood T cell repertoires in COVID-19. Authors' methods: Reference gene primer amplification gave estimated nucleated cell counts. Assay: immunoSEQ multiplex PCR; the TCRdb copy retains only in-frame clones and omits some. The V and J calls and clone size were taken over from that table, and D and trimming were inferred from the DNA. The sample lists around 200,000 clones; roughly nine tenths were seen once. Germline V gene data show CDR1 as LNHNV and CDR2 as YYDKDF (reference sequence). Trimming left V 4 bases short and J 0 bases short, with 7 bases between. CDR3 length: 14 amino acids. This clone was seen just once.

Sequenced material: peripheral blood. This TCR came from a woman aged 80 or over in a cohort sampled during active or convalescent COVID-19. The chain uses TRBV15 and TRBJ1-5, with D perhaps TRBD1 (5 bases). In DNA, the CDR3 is TGTGCCACCAGCACCGGGGGTAGCAATCAGCCCCAGCATTTT. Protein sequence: CATSTGGSNQPQHF.